The 12 T cell receptor beta chains in this list originate from one sample, sequenced in a study of blood T cell repertoires in COVID-19. The method was immunoSEQ multiplex PCR; TCRdb's version includes in-frame clones alone and lacks a portion of them. Among under 300,000 clones listed, 86% were seen once. The sample was peripheral blood. Receptor source: a woman in her seventies with COVID-19, enrolled during active disease.

The J gene is TRBJ2-1, the V gene TRBV7-3, with 9 bases identical to TRBD2. Germline V gene sequence: CDR1 SGHTA, CDR2 FQGTGA. V trimming: 3 bases; J trimming: 4 bases; junction bases outside the gene matches: 4. The CDR3 is 15 residues long. The CDR3 spells CASSFAGGFYNEQFF. The CDR3 DNA sequence: TGTGCCAGCAGCTTTGCGGGGGGGTTTTACAATGAGCAGTTCTTC.

This clone was observed a single time. V usage is TRBV2 and J usage is TRBJ2-1, with 13 bases matching TRBD2. CDR1 and CDR2 (germline): SNHLY, FYNNEI. The CDR3 consists of 17 residues. V shed 1 base and J 4 bases; nucleotides not matched to a gene: 4. This CDR3 is CASSEGLAGGPYNEQFF. The DNA for the CDR3 is TGTGCCAGCAGTGAAGGACTAGCGGGGGGACCTTACAATGAGCAGTTCTTC. The entire variable domain, with the rest obtained from reference TRBV2 and TRBJ2-1, is as follows: EPEVTQTPSHQVTQMGQEVILRCVPISNHLYFYWYRQILGQKVEFLVSFYNNEISEKSEIFDDQFSVERPDGSNFTLKIRSTKLEDSAMYFCASSEGLAGGPYNEQFFGPGTRLTVL.

The chain links TRBV19 to TRBJ1-6, with D perhaps TRBD1 (5 bases). Germline-derived CDR1 and CDR2 are LNHDA and SQIVND (reference sequence). V lost 5 bases and J lost 5, with 10 bases in between. CDR3 length: 14 amino acids. CDR3: CASSYPGNNSPLHF. The DNA of the CDR3 is TGTGCCAGTAGTTACCCAGGGAATAATTCACCCCTCCACTTT.

This rearrangement joins TRBV5-6 to TRBJ1-2; 9 bases are shared with TRBD1. V shed 4 bases, J shed 4 bases, and the junction held 17 bases outside the gene matches. The CDR3 is 18 amino acids. Germline CDR1 reads SGHDT; CDR2 reads YYEEEE. The CDR3, as DNA: TGTGCCAGCAGCCCCCTCGAGCCACACAGGGGGCGCAGCTATGGCTACACCTTC. This translates into CASSPLEPHRGRSYGYTF.

This clone was recorded a few times. The chain combines TRBV4-3 with TRBJ1-1, with D maybe TRBD1 (6 bases). Germline values: CDR1 LGHNA, CDR2 YSLEER. The CDR3 covers 15 residues. V gave up 5 bases and J gave up 3 bases, with 16 bases separating them. CDR3 coding DNA: TGCGCCAGCAGCTGGGCCAGGGGCACGGACACTGAAGCTTTCTTT. It translates to CASSWARGTDTEAFF.

The chain joins TRBV28 to TRBJ1-2; D might be TRBD1 (5 bases). Germline V gene lookup returns CDR1 MDHEN and CDR2 SYDVKM. CDR3 length: 17 residues. Trimming left V 3 bases short and J 5 bases short, with 22 bases between. The CDR3 DNA sequence: TGTGCCAGCAGTTTCCTCCCCTCGGGCAGGGAGGGTTATGGCTACACCTTC. It codes for CASSFLPSGREGYGYTF.

The chain combines TRBV9 with TRBJ1-5; D might be TRBD1 (5 bases). This CDR3 has 16 amino acids. Between the trimmed V and J ends, which lost 4 bases and 3 bases, there was a span of 17 bases. In germline, CDR1 is SGDLS, CDR2 YYNGEE. The CDR3 sequence: CASSPGMGGINQPQHF. The CDR3 bases are TGTGCCAGCAGCCCAGGGATGGGGGGGATCAATCAGCCCCAGCATTTT. The whole variable domain, filled in from reference TRBV9 and TRBJ1-5, reads DSGVTQTPKHLITATGQRVTLRCSPRSGDLSVYWYQQSLDQGLQFLIQYYNGEERAKGNILERFSAQQFPDLHSELNLSSLELGDSALYFCASSPGMGGINQPQHFGDGTRLSIL.

The CDR3: CASSQAGGAGSSYNSPLHF. Here the CDR3 DNA reads TGTGCCAGCAGCCAAGCGGGCGGGGCGGGGAGCTCCTATAATTCACCCCTCCACTTT. The chain carries TRBV4-2 and TRBJ1-6; D is perhaps TRBD1 (5 bases). The CDR3 consists of 19 residues. CDR1 and CDR2 from the germline V gene are LGHNA and YNFKEQ. The V end lost 1 base, the J end lost 0 bases, and 16 bases lay between the germline ends.

The chain couples TRBV7-2 to TRBJ2-1, with D unclear. V was cut by 4 bases and J by 10 bases, with 8 bases left in between. Germline assignment: CDR1 SGHTA and CDR2 FQGNSA. This CDR3 spans 11 amino acids. In DNA form, the CDR3 reads TGTGCCAGCAGCTCAAGAGCGGAGCAGTTCTTC. Translated, it gives CASSSRAEQFF.

This clone has only one observation. The J gene is TRBJ1-3, the V gene TRBV2, with D unclear. The germline CDR1 and CDR2 sequences are SNHLY and FYNNEI. Trimming shortened V by 1 base and J by 0 bases, and 10 bases separated the two germline ends. The CDR3 spans 16 residues. Here the CDR3 reads CASSEGRQSSGNTIYF. CDR3 DNA: TGTGCCAGCAGTGAAGGCAGGCAATCCTCTGGAAACACCATATATTTT.

To note about this clone: Other DNA sequences of this sample code for an identical CDR3. This chain joins TRBV5-1 and TRBJ1-5; 10 nucleotides match TRBD1. The CDR3 consists of 14 residues. Germline lookup yields CDR1 SGHRS and CDR2 YFSETQ. Unmatched junction bases numbered 1, after V lost 3 bases and J lost 4 bases. The CDR3 loop is CASSSGQGNQPQHF. Here the CDR3 DNA reads TGCGCCAGCAGCTCGGGACAGGGGAATCAGCCCCAGCATTTT.

The rearrangement joins TRBV7-2 to TRBJ2-3; 11 bases match TRBD2. Germline CDR1 is SGHTA and CDR2 is FQGNSA. J lost 3 bases, V lost 1 base, and 3 bases had no gene match. This CDR3 contains 16 residues. CDR3 in amino acids: CASSLELAGGTDTQYF. The CDR3 DNA reads as TGTGCCAGCAGCTTAGAGCTAGCGGGGGGTACAGATACGCAGTATTTT.